These T cell receptor beta chains were read from a single sample in a study of CD8 T cells in ankylosing spondylitis. One entry per CDR3 protein results from TCRdb running MiXCR on the 5' RACE reads. The table has tens of thousands of distinct CDR3 sequences, approximately 5% seen once; the top ten hold 2.2%. The specimen sequenced was blood, either unsorted or a sorted T cell fraction (not recorded which). These receptor sequences come from a male donor with ankylosing spondylitis or in good health (not recorded which). CDR3s include the opening cysteine and the closing phenylalanine or tryptophan. The D gene is left open where the match is weak. Clone size is given for some rows only: seen once, a few or many times, or a class if the clone is expanded.

>.|TRBJ2-3|.|TRBV29-1
CSVKSPGTKNVDTQYF
TGCAGCGTCAAGTCCCCCGGGACGAAGAACGTGGATACGCAGTATTTT
>.|TRBJ2-1|many|TRBV5-1
CASSLEAGTEQFF
TGCGCCAGCAGCTTGGAAGCAGGGACTGAGCAGTTCTTC
>.|TRBJ2-1|many|TRBV12-3/TRBV12-4
CASSLASNEQFF
TGTGCCAGCAGTTTAGCGTCTAATGAGCAGTTCTTC
>.|TRBJ1-1|many|TRBV29-1
CSARGSLGAFF
TGCAGCGCCAGGGGCAGTTTGGGAGCTTTCTTT
>.|TRBJ1-1|many|TRBV5-1
CASSLTSTGNTEAFF
TGCGCCAGCAGCTTAACATCCACAGGGAACACTGAAGCTTTCTTT
>TRBD1|TRBJ2-1|many|TRBV10-3
CAISGAGQVNEQFF
TGTGCCATCAGTGGGGCGGGACAGGTCAATGAGCAGTTCTTC
>TRBD1|TRBJ2-2|many|TRBV29-1
CSVTDRGLAGELFF
TGCAGCGTCACTGACAGGGGGTTGGCCGGGGAGCTGTTTTTT
>.|TRBJ2-3|many|TRBV20-1
CSASRLIEGGTDTQYF
TGCAGTGCTAGCCGTTTGATTGAGGGGGGTACAGATACGCAGTATTTT
>.|TRBJ2-1|many|TRBV19
CASSITGNGNEQFF
TGTGCCAGTAGTATCACAGGGAATGGTAATGAGCAGTTCTTC
>TRBD2|TRBJ2-3|many|TRBV5-1
CASMTSGGVAGTDTQYF
TGCGCCAGCATGACTAGCGGGGGTGTCGCCGGCACAGATACGCAGTATTTT
>TRBD1|TRBJ2-3|many|TRBV20-1
CSARRAGGADTQYF
TGCAGTGCTAGGAGGGCAGGGGGCGCAGATACGCAGTATTTT
>.|TRBJ2-1|many|TRBV28
CATVVGSLSYNEQFF
TGTGCCACCGTCGTGGGATCCTTATCCTACAATGAGCAGTTCTTC
>TRBD2|TRBJ2-1|many|TRBV28
CASSPRGLSYNEQFF
TGTGCCAGCAGTCCTCGGGGACTATCTTACAATGAGCAGTTCTTC
>TRBD1|TRBJ2-3|many|TRBV18
CASSHPDRATDTQYF
TGTGCCAGCTCACATCCGGACAGGGCAACAGATACGCAGTATTTT
>.|TRBJ1-2|many|TRBV7-6
CASSLEGAGRFHNGYTF
TGTGCCAGCAGCTTAGAAGGGGCAGGGCGGTTTCATAATGGCTACACCTTC
>TRBD1|TRBJ1-5|many|TRBV7-8
CASSPDSGQGGLVQHF
TGTGCCAGTTCACCCGACTCGGGACAGGGCGGTTTAGTCCAGCATTTT
>.|TRBJ1-5|many|TRBV14
CASSRGPNQPQHF
TGTGCCAGCAGCCGGGGGCCCAATCAGCCCCAGCATTTT
>TRBD2|TRBJ2-3|many|TRBV10-2
CASSESGGGPDTQYF
TGCGCCAGCAGTGAGTCTGGCGGGGGTCCAGATACGCAGTATTTT
>.|TRBJ1-1|few|TRBV5-5
CASSSLLANTEAFF
TGTGCCAGCAGCTCCCTCTTGGCCAACACTGAAGCTTTCTTT
>.|TRBJ2-7|many|TRBV4-1
CASSQDLHEQYF
TGCGCCAGCAGCCAAGATCTGCACGAGCAGTACTTC
>TRBD1|TRBJ2-3|many|TRBV5-1
CASSYGQGVRTDTQYF
TGCGCCAGCAGCTACGGACAGGGGGTACGCACAGATACGCAGTATTTT
>.|TRBJ1-1|many|TRBV5-1
CASSLTAEANTEAFF
TGCGCCAGCAGCTTGACAGCGGAGGCGAACACTGAAGCTTTCTTT
>TRBD1|TRBJ1-1|many|TRBV12-3/TRBV12-4
CASSRQGNTEAFF
TGTGCCAGCAGTAGACAGGGGAACACTGAAGCTTTCTTT
>TRBD1|TRBJ1-2|few|TRBV7-9
CASSFIGTASYGYTF
TGTGCCAGCAGCTTCATAGGGACAGCATCCTATGGCTACACCTTC
>.|TRBJ1-2|many|TRBV30
CAWSVAGYGYTF
TGTGCCTGGAGTGTGGCAGGCTATGGCTACACCTTC
>TRBD1|TRBJ2-2|.|TRBV28
CASSWVTGANTGELFF
TGTGCCAGCAGCTGGGTGACAGGGGCGAACACCGGGGAGCTGTTTTTT
>.|TRBJ2-3|many|TRBV3-1
CASSQERVPDTQYF
TGTGCCAGCAGCCAAGAGAGGGTTCCAGATACGCAGTATTTT
>TRBD2|TRBJ2-7|many|TRBV19
CASSPGLAGDWYEQYF
TGTGCCAGTAGCCCGGGGCTAGCGGGAGACTGGTACGAGCAGTACTTC
>.|TRBJ1-1|many|TRBV4-1
CASSSMNTEAFF
TGCGCCAGCAGCTCAATGAACACTGAAGCTTTCTTT
>.|TRBJ2-5|many|TRBV18
CASSPGIQYQETQYF
TGTGCCAGCTCACCAGGGATTCAGTACCAAGAGACCCAGTACTTC
>TRBD1|TRBJ2-7|many|TRBV3-1
CASSQESRTGGYEQYF
TGTGCCAGCAGCCAAGAGTCTAGGACAGGGGGCTACGAGCAGTACTTC
>TRBD2|TRBJ2-1|.|TRBV20-1
CCARPSSGGAVEQFF
TGCTGTGCTAGACCTTCTAGCGGGGGGGCAGTTGAGCAGTTCTTC
>TRBD2|TRBJ2-3|many|TRBV29-1
CSVETPGLAGPADTQYF
TGCAGCGTTGAAACGCCGGGACTAGCGGGCCCGGCAGATACGCAGTATTTT
>TRBD1|TRBJ1-5|many|TRBV6-5
CASSLTGPRSNQPQHF
TGTGCCAGCAGTTTGACAGGGCCAAGAAGCAATCAGCCCCAGCATTTT
>.|TRBJ2-7|many|TRBV4-2
CASSQDAGEQYF
TGTGCCAGCAGCCAAGATGCCGGCGAGCAGTACTTC
>.|TRBJ1-1|many|TRBV18
CASLGRRNTEAFF
TGTGCCAGCTTAGGGCGAAGGAACACTGAAGCTTTCTTT
>.|TRBJ2-2|many|TRBV7-3
CASSLPGTGELFF
TGTGCCAGCAGCTTACCGGGGACCGGGGAGCTGTTTTTT
>.|TRBJ2-2|many|TRBV11-2
CASSLAPVEELFF
TGTGCCAGCAGCTTAGCACCTGTTGAGGAGCTGTTTTTT
>.|TRBJ1-2|.|TRBV10-1
CASSEGRNYGYTF
TGCGCCAGCAGTGAAGGTAGAAACTATGGCTACACCTTC
>.|TRBJ2-3|many|TRBV4-3
CASSQDRNTQYF
TGCGCCAGCAGCCAAGATAGGAATACGCAGTATTTT
>TRBD1|TRBJ1-5|many|TRBV18
CASSEGQINSNQPQHF
TGTGCCAGCTCAGAGGGACAGATAAATAGCAATCAGCCCCAGCATTTT
>.|TRBJ2-5|many|TRBV4-1
CASSLDSSETQYF
TGCGCCAGCAGCCTAGACAGTTCGGAGACCCAGTACTTC
>.|TRBJ2-1|many|TRBV30
CAWSVGGYEQFF
TGTGCCTGGAGTGTCGGAGGGTATGAGCAGTTCTTC
>.|TRBJ2-4|many|TRBV20-1
CSAGGGAVAKNIQYF
TGCAGTGCTGGCGGAGGGGCGGTAGCCAAAAACATTCAGTACTTC
>.|TRBJ2-1|many|TRBV7-2
CASSLAGAHNEQFF
TGTGCCAGCAGCTTAGCGGGAGCCCACAATGAGCAGTTCTTC
>.|TRBJ1-2|many|TRBV24-1
CATSDSMDVSYGYTF
TGTGCCACCAGTGACTCAATGGACGTAAGCTATGGCTACACCTTC
>TRBD2|TRBJ2-7|many|TRBV3-1
CASSPTMGTSGGEQYF
TGTGCCAGCAGCCCCACCATGGGGACTAGCGGGGGCGAGCAGTACTTC
>TRBD1|TRBJ2-7|many|TRBV5-1
CASSLGAGGTYEQYF
TGCGCCAGCAGCTTGGGGGCAGGGGGAACCTACGAGCAGTACTTC
>.|TRBJ2-5|many|TRBV20-1
CSVEAGETQYF
TGCAGTGTAGAGGCCGGAGAGACCCAGTACTTC
>.|TRBJ1-5|many|TRBV7-8
CASSDWGRTDNQPQHF
TGTGCCAGCAGCGACTGGGGACGGACGGACAATCAGCCCCAGCATTTT
>TRBD2|TRBJ2-1|many|TRBV4-3
CASSQEGGAYNEQFF
TGCGCCAGCAGCCAAGAGGGGGGGGCCTACAATGAGCAGTTCTTC
>.|TRBJ1-4|many|TRBV11-2
CASSLVAIRGEKLFF
TGTGCCAGCAGCTTAGTGGCCATCCGAGGCGAAAAACTGTTTTTT